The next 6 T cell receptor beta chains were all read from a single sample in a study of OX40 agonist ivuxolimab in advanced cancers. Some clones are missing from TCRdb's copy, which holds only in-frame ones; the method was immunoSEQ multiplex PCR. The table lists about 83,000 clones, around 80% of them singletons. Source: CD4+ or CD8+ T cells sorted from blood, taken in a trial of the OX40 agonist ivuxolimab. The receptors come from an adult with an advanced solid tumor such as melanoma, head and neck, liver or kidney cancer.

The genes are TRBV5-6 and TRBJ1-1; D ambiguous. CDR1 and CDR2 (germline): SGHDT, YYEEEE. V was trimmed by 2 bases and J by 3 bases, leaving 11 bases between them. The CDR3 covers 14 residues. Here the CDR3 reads CASSFLSGYTEAFF. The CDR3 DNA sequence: TGTGCCAGCAGCTTTCTGTCCGGATACACTGAAGCTTTCTTT.

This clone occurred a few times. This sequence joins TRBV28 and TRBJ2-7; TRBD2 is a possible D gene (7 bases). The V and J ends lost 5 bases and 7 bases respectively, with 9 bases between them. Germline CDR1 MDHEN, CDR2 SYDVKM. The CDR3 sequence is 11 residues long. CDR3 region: CASSRGGEQYF. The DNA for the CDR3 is TGTGCCAGCAGTAGGGGGGGTGAGCAGTACTTC. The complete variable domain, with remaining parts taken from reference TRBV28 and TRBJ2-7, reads DVKVTQSSRYLVKRTGEKVFLECVQDMDHENMFWYRQDPGLGLRLIYFSYDVKMKEKGDIPEGYSVSREKKERFSLILESASTNQTSMYLCASSRGGEQYFGPGTRLTVT.

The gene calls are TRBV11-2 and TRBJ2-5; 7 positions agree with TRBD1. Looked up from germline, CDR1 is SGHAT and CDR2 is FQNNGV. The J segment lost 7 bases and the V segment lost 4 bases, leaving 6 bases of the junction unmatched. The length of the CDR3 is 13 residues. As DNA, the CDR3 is TGTGCCAGCAGCTCGGGACAGTTGGGGACCCAGTACTTC. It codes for CASSSGQLGTQYF.

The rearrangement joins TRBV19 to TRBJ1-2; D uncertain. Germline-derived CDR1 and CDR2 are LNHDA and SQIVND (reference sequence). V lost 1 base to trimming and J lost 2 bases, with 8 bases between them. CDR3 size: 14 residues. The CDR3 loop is CASSIGGENYGYTF. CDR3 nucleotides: TGTGCCAGTAGTATAGGGGGAGAGAACTATGGCTACACCTTC.

CDR3 nucleotides: TGTGCCAGCAGCCCAGGACTAGCGGGACACACAGATACGCAGTATTTT. This encodes CASSPGLAGHTDTQYF. The chain recombines TRBV7-9 with TRBJ2-3; TRBD2 agrees at 12 bases. The ends lost 5 bases at V and 2 bases at J; junction bases unmatched: 5. Germline V gene sequence: CDR1 SEHNR, CDR2 FQNEAQ (reference sequence). The CDR3 is 16 amino acids.

The DNA of the CDR3 is TGTGCCAGCAGACCCAGGGGCGCCGGTGGAAACACCATATATTTT. Amino acids: CASRPRGAGGNTIYF. The gene calls are TRBV27 and TRBJ1-3, with D possibly TRBD1 on 6 matching bases. The germline V gene encodes CDR1 MNHEY and CDR2 SMNVEV (reference sequence). V was clipped by 6 bases and J by 3 bases, with 15 bases between them. The CDR3 has 15 residues.